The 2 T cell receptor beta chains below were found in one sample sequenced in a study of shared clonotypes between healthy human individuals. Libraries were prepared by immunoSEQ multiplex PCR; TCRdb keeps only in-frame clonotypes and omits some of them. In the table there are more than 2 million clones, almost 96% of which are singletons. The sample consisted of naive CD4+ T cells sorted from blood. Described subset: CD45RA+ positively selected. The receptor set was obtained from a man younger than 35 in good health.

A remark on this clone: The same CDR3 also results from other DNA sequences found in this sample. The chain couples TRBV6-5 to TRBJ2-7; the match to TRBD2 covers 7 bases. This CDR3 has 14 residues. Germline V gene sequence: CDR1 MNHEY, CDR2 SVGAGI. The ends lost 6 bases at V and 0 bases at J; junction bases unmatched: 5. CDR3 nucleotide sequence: TGTGCCAGCAGGCCAGCGGGGAGCTCCTACGAGCAGTACTTC. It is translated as CASRPAGSSYEQYF.

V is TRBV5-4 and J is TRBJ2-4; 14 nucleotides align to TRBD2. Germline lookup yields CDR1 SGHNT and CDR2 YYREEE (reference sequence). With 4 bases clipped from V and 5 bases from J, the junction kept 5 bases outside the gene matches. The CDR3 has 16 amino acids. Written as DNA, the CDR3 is TGTGCCAGCAGCCCAAGACTAGCGGGAGGGGAAAACATTCAGTACTTC. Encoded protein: CASSPRLAGGENIQYF. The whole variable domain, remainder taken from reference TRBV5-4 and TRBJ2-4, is ETGVTQSPTHLIKTRGQQVTLRCSSQSGHNTVSWYQQALGQGPQFIFQYYREEENGRGNFPPRFSGLQFPNYSSELNVNALELDDSALYLCASSPRLAGGENIQYFGAGTRLSVL.